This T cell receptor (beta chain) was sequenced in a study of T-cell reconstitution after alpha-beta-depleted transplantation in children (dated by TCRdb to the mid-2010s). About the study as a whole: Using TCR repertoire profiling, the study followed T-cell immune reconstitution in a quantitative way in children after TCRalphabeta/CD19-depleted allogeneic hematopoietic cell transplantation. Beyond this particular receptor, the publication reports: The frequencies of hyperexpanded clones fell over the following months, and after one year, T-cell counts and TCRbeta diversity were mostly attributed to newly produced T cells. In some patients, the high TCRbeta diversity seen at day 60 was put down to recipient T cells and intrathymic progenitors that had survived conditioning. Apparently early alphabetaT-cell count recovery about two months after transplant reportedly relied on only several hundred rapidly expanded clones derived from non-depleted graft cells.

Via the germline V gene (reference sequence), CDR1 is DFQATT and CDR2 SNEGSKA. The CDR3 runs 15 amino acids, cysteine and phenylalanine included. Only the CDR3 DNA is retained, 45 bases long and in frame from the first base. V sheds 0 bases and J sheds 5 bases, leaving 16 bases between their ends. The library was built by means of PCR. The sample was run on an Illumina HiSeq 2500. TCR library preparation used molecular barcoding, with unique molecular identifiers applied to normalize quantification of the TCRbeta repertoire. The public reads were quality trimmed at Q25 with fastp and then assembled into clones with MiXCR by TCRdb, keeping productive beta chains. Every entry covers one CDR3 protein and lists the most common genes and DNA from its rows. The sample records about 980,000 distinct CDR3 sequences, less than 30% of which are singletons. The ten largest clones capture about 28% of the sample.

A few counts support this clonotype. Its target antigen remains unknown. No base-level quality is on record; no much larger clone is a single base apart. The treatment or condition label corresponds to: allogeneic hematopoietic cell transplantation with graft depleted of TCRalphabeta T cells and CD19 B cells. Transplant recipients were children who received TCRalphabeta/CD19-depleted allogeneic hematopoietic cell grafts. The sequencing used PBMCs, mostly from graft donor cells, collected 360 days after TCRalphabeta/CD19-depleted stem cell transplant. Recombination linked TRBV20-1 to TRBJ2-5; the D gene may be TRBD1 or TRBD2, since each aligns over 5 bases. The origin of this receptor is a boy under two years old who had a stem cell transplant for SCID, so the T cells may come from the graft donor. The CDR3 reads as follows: CSARDAQGDWETQYF. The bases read TGCAGTGCTAGAGATGCCCAGGGAGACTGGGAGACCCAGTACTTC.